This is a list of T cell receptor beta chains from one sample in a study of blood T cell repertoires in COVID-19. The repertoire was sequenced with immunoSEQ multiplex PCR; TCRdb's copy has only in-frame clones and lacks some. The table records roughly 70,000 clones, 65% to 85% of them present only once. The sequenced material came from peripheral blood. The receptors were sampled from a man in his fifties or sixties with COVID-19, enrolled during active disease. Each CDR3 is given without its conserved first and last residue. Each record gives: J gene, V gene, CDR3 protein.

J: TRBJ2-7; V: TRBV23-1; CDR3: ASSQASGTHEQY
J: TRBJ1-1; V: TRBV4-1; CDR3: ASSLRTGTEAF
J: TRBJ2-2; V: TRBV2; CDR3: ASKVSGQNTGELF
J: TRBJ2-5; V: TRBV5-1; CDR3: ASSPGLANFETQY
J: TRBJ2-5; V: TRBV19; CDR3: ASSIGLSSGGGETQY
J: TRBJ2-1; V: TRBV9; CDR3: ASSANSPGRPGDEQF
J: TRBJ1-6; V: TRBV5-6; CDR3: ASSNDRVSYSPLH
J: TRBJ2-7; V: TRBV14; CDR3: ASSEGLAGSYEQY
J: TRBJ2-1; V: TRBV11-2; CDR3: ASSFRDYNEQF
J: TRBJ1-5; V: TRBV5-1; CDR3: ASSFTGDGQPQH
J: TRBJ1-2; V: TRBV29-1; CDR3: SVAGQGYT
J: TRBJ1-3; V: TRBV10-1; CDR3: ASSGGGTGNTIY
J: TRBJ2-2; V: TRBV5-1; CDR3: ASSYLAGELF
J: TRBJ2-6; V: TRBV5-5; CDR3: ASSLPRGSSGANVLT
J: TRBJ1-3; V: TRBV3-1/TRBV3-2; CDR3: ASTTVSGNTIY
J: TRBJ2-5; V: TRBV5-1; CDR3: ASSLGAGGPKETQY
J: TRBJ2-3; V: TRBV21-1; CDR3: ASSTPGQSTDTQY
J: TRBJ1-3; V: TRBV21-1; CDR3: ASSGGDRGDLSGNTIY
J: TRBJ2-1; V: TRBV2; CDR3: ASLTTGNEQF
J: TRBJ2-7; V: TRBV2; CDR3: ASSFNGLAGDEQY
J: TRBJ2-5; V: TRBV19; CDR3: ASSIVGAGGQETQY
J: TRBJ2-1; V: TRBV5-4; CDR3: ASSLALGLVNEQF
J: TRBJ1-5; V: TRBV2; CDR3: ASFDGGNQPQH
J: TRBJ2-3; V: TRBV11-3; CDR3: ASSSPGLAGGLADTQY
J: TRBJ2-3; V: TRBV5-5; CDR3: ASSDTSASTDTQY
J: TRBJ1-3; V: TRBV5-1; CDR3: ASSLGTGLGNTIY
J: TRBJ1-6; V: TRBV6-1; CDR3: ASSERGGDSPLH
J: TRBJ2-1; V: TRBV2; CDR3: ASTWAPRGEQF
J: TRBJ2-4; V: TRBV27; CDR3: ASSGTVRNIQY
J: TRBJ1-4; V: TRBV7-6; CDR3: ASSPGTPNEKLF
J: TRBJ2-1; V: TRBV18; CDR3: ASSPLTGTYNEQF
J: TRBJ2-7; V: TRBV6-1; CDR3: ASSDLSGTGGREQY
J: TRBJ1-5; V: TRBV2; CDR3: ASTVEGGDQPQH
J: TRBJ2-5; V: TRBV7-9; CDR3: ASSLDRVETQY
J: TRBJ1-1; V: TRBV10-3; CDR3: AISTPGQGLGDTEAF
J: TRBJ2-3; V: TRBV4-1; CDR3: ASSDRGLTDTQY
J: TRBJ2-1; V: TRBV7-9; CDR3: ASSLVDTDSHEQF
J: TRBJ2-3; V: TRBV5-4; CDR3: ASSFQGPDTQY
J: TRBJ2-5; V: TRBV3-1/TRBV3-2; CDR3: ASSQSTFQETQY
J: TRBJ2-5; V: TRBV9; CDR3: ASSVGRFSGETQY
J: TRBJ2-7; V: TRBV10-3; CDR3: AIRDSGGHTYEQY
J: TRBJ2-5; V: TRBV6-5; CDR3: ASRKLQGFETQY
J: TRBJ2-3; V: TRBV5-1; CDR3: ASSSQRGTADTQY
J: TRBJ1-3; V: TRBV18; CDR3: ASSPVRRSRSGNTIY
J: TRBJ1-4; V: TRBV30; CDR3: AWSPGYGHEKLF
J: TRBJ2-1; V: TRBV5-3; CDR3: ARSLDFNEQF
J: TRBJ1-3; V: TRBV19; CDR3: ASSTTVTGNTIY
J: TRBJ2-1; V: TRBV30; CDR3: AWSAGLAGINEQF
J: TRBJ2-1; V: TRBV11-2; CDR3: ASSLAPTSGLNEQF
J: TRBJ2-3; V: TRBV7-6; CDR3: ASSLGTSPPDTQY
J: TRBJ1-3; V: TRBV7-6; CDR3: ASSLEQGSGNTIY
J: TRBJ1-2; V: TRBV10-3; CDR3: AISVDRSRAGYT
J: TRBJ2-7; V: TRBV18; CDR3: ASSPSRGYYEQY
J: TRBJ2-1; V: TRBV9; CDR3: ASSATSQGNEQF
J: TRBJ2-5; V: TRBV5-4; CDR3: ASSSSGGYQETQY
J: TRBJ2-6; V: TRBV2; CDR3: ASSDHGRGANVLT
J: TRBJ2-5; V: TRBV5-5; CDR3: ASSPRQGETQY
J: TRBJ1-6; V: TRBV6-5; CDR3: ASKPQGWNSPLH
J: TRBJ1-3; V: TRBV5-1; CDR3: ASSPAGGASSGNTIY